Included here is one TCR beta chain sequence, with context. Its antigen is still unknown. The data derive from a study of cytomegalovirus exposure and HLA in healthy donors. Study context: The approximately 130 validation repertoires and the roughly 670 first-cohort repertoires shared a platform, a later analysis reported. Study-wide results and limits: According to a subsequent analysis, TCR clusters identified in the first cohort showed a tendency to co-occur across the 120 or so validation repertoires. High sensitivity and specificity were reportedly achieved when the classifier diagnosed cytomegalovirus status. Testing in vitro showed three CMV-associated chains specific for CMV antigens.

Germline V lookup: CDR1 MDHEN, CDR2 SYDVKM. Trimming stripped 4 bases from V and 0 bases from J, with 25 bases between. The CDR3 runs 20 residues. Measured with immunoSEQ multiplex PCR; TCRdb has only the in-frame clones, and not every one. The sample contains roughly 49,000 clones, 94% of which appear only once. V gene TRBV28 combines with J gene TRBJ1-5; D might be TRBD1 (5 bases). The sequence derives from a woman aged 18-30 years in good health and CMV-seropositive. The sample consisted of PBMCs. CDR3: CASSSYYSGNRSSSNQPQHF. Here the CDR3 DNA reads TGTGCCAGCAGTTCCTACTATTCTGGTAACAGGTCTTCTAGCAATCAGCCCCAGCATTTT.